Listed here are 30 T cell receptor beta chains from one sample, sequenced in a study of radiation and T cells in renal cell carcinoma. Profiled with immunoSEQ multiplex PCR; TCRdb holds only in-frame clones, not every one. Of about 25,000 clones listed, about 62% are singletons. Treatment of the sample: treatment-naive control, cytoreductive nephrectomy. The specimen comprised tumor tissue, sampled from a patient whose treatment was nephrectomy without radiotherapy. The receptors derive from a man aged 35-49 years with renal cell carcinoma.

This chain links TRBV6-5 with TRBJ2-2; maybe TRBD1 (5 bases). Germline assignment: CDR1 MNHEY and CDR2 SVGAGI. The CDR3 is made up of 14 amino acids. Trimming stripped 4 bases from V and 7 bases from J, with 13 bases between. The CDR3, as DNA: TGTGCCAGCAGTTCAGGGCGTTTGGGCGGGGAGCTGTTTTTT. It is translated as CASSSGRLGGELFF.

The chain combines TRBV7-9 with TRBJ1-4; D is undetermined. This CDR3 spans 13 amino acids. V was trimmed by 5 bases and J by 8 bases, leaving 12 bases between them. CDR1 SEHNR and CDR2 FQNEAQ come from the germline V gene (reference sequence). CDR3 bases: TGTGCCAGCAGCGACCTTAAGGGCGAAAAACTGTTTTTT. Protein product: CASSDLKGEKLFF.

The V and J genes are TRBV5-4 and TRBJ2-3; TRBD1 agrees at 10 bases. This CDR3 is built from 16 residues. The V gene's germline CDR1 is SGHNT and CDR2 YYREEE (reference sequence). V trimming: 1 base; J trimming: 0 bases; junction bases outside the gene matches: 2. DNA for the CDR3: TGTGCCAGCAGCTTGAGGGACAGGGGAAGCACAGATACGCAGTATTTT. This gives the protein CASSLRDRGSTDTQYF.

The table lists this clone with a count of one. This rearrangement joins TRBV28 to TRBJ2-1; no definite D call. In germline, CDR1 is MDHEN, CDR2 SYDVKM. The V end was cut by 2 bases, the J end by 5 bases, with 10 bases between. The CDR3 spans 14 residues. CDR3 loop: CASSLAPLDNEQFF. The CDR3 DNA reads as TGTGCCAGCAGTTTAGCCCCCCTGGACAATGAGCAGTTCTTC.

This chain connects TRBV7-6 to TRBJ2-5; D may be TRBD1 (6 bases). The CDR3 runs to 17 residues. V lost 4 bases to trimming and J lost 1 base, with 19 bases between them. Germline V gene data show CDR1 as SGHVS and CDR2 as FNYEAQ. As DNA, the CDR3 is TGTGCCAGCAGCTCAAATCGCCCAGGGGACCTCCAAGAGACCCAGTACTTC. Translated, it gives CASSSNRPGDLQETQYF.

This clone was picked up a small number of times. The chain uses TRBV5-1 and TRBJ1-1; no reliable D call. The V gene's germline CDR1 is SGHRS and CDR2 YFSETQ. V dropped 4 bases and J dropped 5 bases, with 12 bases sitting between them. The CDR3 consists of 13 residues. CDR3 nucleotides: TGCGCCAGCAGCACAGAGGGATATACTGAAGCTTTCTTT. This codes for CASSTEGYTEAFF.

This clone was counted between two and nine times. This chain uses TRBV28 with TRBJ2-7, with D possibly TRBD2 on 6 matching bases. The CDR3 is made up of 11 amino acids. The germline V and J ends were trimmed by 3 bases and 8 bases, with 8 bases remaining between them. From germline, CDR1 is MDHEN and CDR2 SYDVKM. CDR3 sequence: CASSLEGQQYV. CDR3 nucleotide sequence: TGTGCCAGCAGTTTGGAGGGCCAGCAGTACGTC.

The chain has TRBV30 and TRBJ1-1; D uncertain. The CDR3 consists of 15 residues. Per the germline V gene, CDR1 is GTSNPN and CDR2 is SVGIG (reference sequence). With 4 bases removed from V and 0 bases from J, the gap between germline ends came to 15 bases. DNA for the CDR3: TGTGCCTGGACCCCGGACGGCGGGATGAACACTGAAGCTTTCTTT. Translation: CAWTPDGGMNTEAFF.

V and J are TRBV5-1 and TRBJ1-1; D is ambiguous. The CDR3 length is 14 residues. Germline V gene sequence: CDR1 SGHRS, CDR2 YFSETQ. The V gene lost 3 bases and the J gene lost 0 bases, with 9 bases spanning the gap. The chain's CDR3 is CASSSRLMNTEAFF. Written as DNA, the CDR3 is TGCGCCAGCAGCTCCCGGCTTATGAACACTGAAGCTTTCTTT.

This clone was recorded a few times. V gene TRBV7-9 combines with J gene TRBJ2-5, with TRBD2 matching 7 bases. There are 14 residues in the CDR3. The junction had 7 bases not matched to a gene; V was cut back by 4 bases and J by 5 bases. CDR1 is SEHNR and CDR2 is FQNEAQ in the germline V gene (reference sequence). The DNA of the CDR3 is TGTGCCAGCAGCTCTAGCGGTAGCGGGGAGACCCAGTACTTC. Translated, it gives CASSSSGSGETQYF.

The rearrangement links TRBV6-5 to TRBJ2-7; 9 bases match TRBD1. CDR3 length equals 15 residues. The germline V gene has CDR1 MNHEY and CDR2 SVGAGI. V shed 2 bases, J shed 0 bases, and the junction held 2 bases outside the gene matches. The CDR3, as DNA: TGTGCCAGCAGTTACGACAGGGGGGACTCCTACGAGCAGTACTTC. This codes for CASSYDRGDSYEQYF.

This clone has just a few counts. This rearrangement joins TRBV2 to TRBJ1-1; weak D call: TRBD1 (5 bases). The V gene lost 9 bases and the J gene lost 3 bases, with 8 bases spanning the gap. Germline-derived CDR1 and CDR2 are SNHLY and FYNNEI. This CDR3 is 11 amino acids long. DNA of the CDR3: TGTGCCAGTGGGGGGGACACTGAAGCTTTCTTT. This encodes CASGGDTEAFF.

The rearrangement links TRBV29-1 to TRBJ2-3, with 7 bases identical to TRBD1. Germline V gene sequence: CDR1 SQVTM, CDR2 ANQGSEA. The CDR3 loop spans 15 amino acids. V lost 6 bases to trimming and J lost 5 bases; unmatched junction nucleotides: 14. The CDR3 spells CSVDPGEGARDTQYF. CDR3 coding DNA: TGCAGCGTCGACCCAGGTGAGGGGGCGAGAGATACGCAGTATTTT.

The chain joins TRBV6-5 to TRBJ2-5, with D possibly TRBD1 on 8 matching bases. The germline gives CDR1 MNHEY, CDR2 SVGAGI. There are 16 residues in the CDR3. Trimming shortened V by 4 bases and J by 6 bases, and 21 bases separated the two germline ends. CDR3 loop: CASSSGGPGGMKTQYF. The CDR3 DNA sequence: TGTGCCAGCAGTTCCGGGGGGCCAGGGGGCATGAAGACCCAGTACTTC.

The chain links TRBV10-2 to TRBJ2-1, with 8 bases identical to TRBD2. The junction had 6 bases not matched to a gene; V was cut back by 7 bases and J by 7 bases. Germline CDR1 WSHSY, CDR2 SAAADI. The CDR3 extends over 13 amino acids. This CDR3 is CASTPGLVNEQFF. The CDR3 DNA is TGCGCCAGCACTCCGGGACTAGTAAATGAGCAGTTCTTC.

A few counts support this clone. V usage is TRBV20-1 and J usage is TRBJ1-1; a possible D gene is TRBD1 (6 bases). This CDR3 is 10 amino acids long. Trimming removed 5 bases from V and 10 bases from J, with 11 bases in between. Germline V gene lookup returns CDR1 DFQATT and CDR2 SNEGSKA (reference sequence). CDR3 sequence (DNA): TGCAGTGCTTCGGCAGGGGCAGCTTTCTTT. Its protein is CSASAGAAFF.

V is TRBV28 and J is TRBJ2-4; D uncertain. The V gene lost 4 bases and the J gene lost 4 bases, with 11 bases spanning the gap. The germline V gene encodes CDR1 MDHEN and CDR2 SYDVKM. The CDR3 totals 14 residues. As DNA, the CDR3 is TGTGCCAGCAGTTATTCGGACGGGAAAAACATTCAGTACTTC. It encodes CASSYSDGKNIQYF.

The V call is TRBV6-1, the J call TRBJ2-1, with 9 bases matching TRBD2. This CDR3 region has 15 residues. J gave up 9 bases and V 7 bases, and 13 bases lay outside the gene matches. Per germline, CDR1 MNHNS and CDR2 SASEGT. CDR3 sequence reads: CASTKTSGDSGEQFF. As DNA, the CDR3 is TGTGCCAGCACCAAGACTAGCGGAGACTCGGGTGAGCAGTTCTTC.

This clone has only one observation. The chain uses TRBV5-1 and TRBJ1-1; no firm D call. Trimming removed 1 base from V and 0 bases from J, with 7 bases in between. The CDR3 loop spans 14 amino acids. Germline loops: CDR1 SGHRS, CDR2 YFSETQ. The CDR3: CASSLSPLNTEAFF. CDR3 in DNA: TGCGCCAGCAGCTTGTCACCGCTGAACACTGAAGCTTTCTTT.

CDR3 in amino acids: CASSLISGASEQYF. CDR3 sequence (DNA): TGCGCCAGCAGCTTGATTAGCGGGGCTTCGGAGCAGTACTTC. The V and J genes are TRBV5-1 and TRBJ2-7; 8 nucleotides line up with TRBD2. With 1 base clipped from V and 7 bases from J, the junction kept 7 bases outside the gene matches. The CDR3 contains 14 residues. Per germline, CDR1 SGHRS and CDR2 YFSETQ.

Only a few counts were recorded for this clone. This rearrangement joins TRBV7-9 to TRBJ2-5; 10 bases align to TRBD2. Per germline, CDR1 SEHNR and CDR2 FQNEAQ (reference sequence). The length of the CDR3 is 16 residues. Trimming cost V 5 bases and J 5 bases; bases outside gene matches: 11. The CDR3 loop is CASSRTIAGGGETQYF. CDR3 nucleotides: TGTGCCAGCAGCCGCACTATAGCGGGAGGAGGGGAGACCCAGTACTTC.

The chain uses TRBV5-1 and TRBJ1-4; 9 bases map to TRBD1. J gave up 3 bases and V 4 bases, and 4 bases lay outside the gene matches. The length of the CDR3 is 15 residues. Germline CDR1 is SGHRS and CDR2 is YFSETQ. CDR3 nucleotide sequence: TGCGCCAGCAGCCGACGGACAGGGGCTAATGAAAAACTGTTTTTT. The encoded protein is CASSRRTGANEKLFF.

This CDR3 is CASSTDRVRNQPQHF. CDR3 in DNA: TGTGCCAGTAGTACTGACAGGGTTCGCAATCAGCCCCAGCATTTT. This rearrangement joins TRBV19 to TRBJ1-5, with 7 nucleotides matching TRBD1. Germline CDR1 reads LNHDA; CDR2 reads SQIVND (reference sequence). Trimming cost V 4 bases and J 2 bases; bases outside gene matches: 5. This CDR3 has 15 residues. The full variable domain, in which reference TRBV19 and TRBJ1-5 provide the parts outside the CDR3, is DGGITQSPKYLFRKEGQNVTLSCEQNLNHDAMYWYRQDPGQGLRLIYYSQIVNDFQKGDIAEGYSVSREKKESFPLTVTSAQKNPTAFYLCASSTDRVRNQPQHFGDGTRLSIL.

Comments on this clone: Other DNA sequences in this sample translate to the same CDR3. This rearrangement joins TRBV27 to TRBJ1-2; D unresolved. The CDR3 runs to 13 residues. Germline V gene lookup returns CDR1 MNHEY and CDR2 SMNVEV (reference sequence). The V gene lost 4 bases and the J gene lost 1 base, with 7 bases spanning the gap. Here the CDR3 reads CASSWTGNYGYTF. As DNA, the CDR3 is TGTGCCAGCAGTTGGACGGGTAACTATGGCTACACCTTC.

CDR3 nucleotide sequence: TGTGCCAGCAGTTACTCGTCGCGATTCCATGAGCAGTTCTTC. Protein product: CASSYSSRFHEQFF. The V call is TRBV6-5, the J call TRBJ2-1; no clear D gene. CDR3 size: 14 residues. V was clipped by 0 bases and J by 8 bases, with 11 bases between them. In germline, CDR1 is MNHEY, CDR2 SVGAGI.

This clone has a single count. This rearrangement joins TRBV27 to TRBJ2-7, with 7 bases aligning to TRBD2. Germline lookup yields CDR1 MNHEY and CDR2 SMNVEV (reference sequence). CDR3 size: 13 residues. V shed 7 bases, J shed 6 bases, and the junction held 9 bases outside the gene matches. The CDR3 region has the DNA TGTGCCAGCACCGCCTTAACGGGAGGCGAGCAGTACTTC. Its protein product is CASTALTGGEQYF.

The chain couples TRBV7-9 to TRBJ1-1; possible D gene TRBD1, 6 bases. CDR3 length equals 14 residues. Germline V gene data show CDR1 as SEHNR and CDR2 as FQNEAQ (reference sequence). V was shortened by 6 bases and J by 4 bases, with 15 bases between the two germline ends. This chain's CDR3 is CASSPGGGGTEAFF. DNA of the CDR3: TGTGCCAGCAGTCCTGGCGGGGGCGGCACTGAAGCTTTCTTT. The full variable domain, with the rest looked up from reference TRBV7-9 and TRBJ1-1, is DTGVSQNPRHKITKRGQNVTFRCDPISEHNRLYWYRQTLGQGPEFLTYFQNEAQLEKSRLLSDRFSAERPKGSFSTLEIQRTEQGDSAMYLCASSPGGGGTEAFFGQGTRLTVV.

Only a few counts were recorded for this clone. The V call is TRBV27, the J call TRBJ1-6; D perhaps matches TRBD1 (5 bases). The CDR3 loop spans 15 amino acids. Germline CDR1 and CDR2: MNHEY and SMNVEV (reference sequence). Trimming left V 0 bases short and J 7 bases short, with 10 bases between. The CDR3 loop is CASSLSGGGNSPLHF. DNA for the CDR3: TGTGCCAGCAGTTTATCCGGGGGTGGGAATTCACCCCTCCACTTT.

This clone was picked up a small number of times. This chain joins TRBV18 and TRBJ1-1; no firm D call. Trimming removed 3 bases from V and 2 bases from J, with 4 bases in between. The length of the CDR3 is 12 residues. Germline CDR1 and CDR2: KGHSH and LQKENI. For the CDR3, the DNA is TGTGCCAGCTCACCGAGAAACACTGAAGCTTTCTTT. Amino acids: CASSPRNTEAFF.

The CDR3, as DNA: TGTGCCAGCAGTAATACAGGGGAGGGGGAGACCCAGTACTTC. Translating it yields CASSNTGEGETQYF. This chain joins TRBV6-6 and TRBJ2-5; D may be TRBD1 or TRBD2 (7 bases each). Germline V lookup: CDR1 MNHNY, CDR2 SVGAGI (reference sequence). Between the trimmed V and J ends, which lost 5 bases and 5 bases, there was a span of 15 bases. This CDR3 is 14 amino acids long.